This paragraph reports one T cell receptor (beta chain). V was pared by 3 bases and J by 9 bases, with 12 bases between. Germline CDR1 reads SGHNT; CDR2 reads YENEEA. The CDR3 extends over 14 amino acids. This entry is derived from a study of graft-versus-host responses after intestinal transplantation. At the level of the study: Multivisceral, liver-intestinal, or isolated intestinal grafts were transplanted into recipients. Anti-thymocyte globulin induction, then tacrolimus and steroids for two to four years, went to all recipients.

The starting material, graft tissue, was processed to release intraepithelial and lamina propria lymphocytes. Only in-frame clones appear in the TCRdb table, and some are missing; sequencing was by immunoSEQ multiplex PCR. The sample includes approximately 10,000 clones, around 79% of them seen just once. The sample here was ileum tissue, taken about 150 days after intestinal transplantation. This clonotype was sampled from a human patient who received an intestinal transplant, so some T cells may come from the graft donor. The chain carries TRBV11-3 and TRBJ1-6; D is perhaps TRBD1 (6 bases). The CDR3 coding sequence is TGTGCCAGCAGCTTGAGGGGGAGTAGTTCACCCCTCCACTTT. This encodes CASSLRGSSSPLHF.